This T cell receptor (beta chain) was sequenced for a study of blood T cell repertoires in COVID-19. TCRdb's copy holds only in-frame clones and misses some; the assay was immunoSEQ multiplex PCR. The sample consists of 330,000 or so clones, 87% of them appearing once. The V end lost 3 bases, the J end lost 5 bases, and 17 bases lay between the germline ends. CDR1 and CDR2 (germline): SGDLS, YYNGEE. The CDR3 covers 15 residues. This receptor was taken from a man aged 25-40 years with COVID-19, enrolled during active disease. The sequencing sample was made of peripheral blood. The chain uses TRBV9 and TRBJ1-1; perhaps TRBD1 as D (6 bases). The CDR3 spells CASSGYQGSATEAFF. DNA for the CDR3: TGTGCCAGCAGCGGGTACCAGGGGAGCGCAACTGAAGCTTTCTTT.